This is a list of T cell receptor beta chains from one sample in a study of blood T cells in healthy people across ages. TCRdb re-analysed the 5' RACE reads in MiXCR, keeping a single row per CDR3 protein. The profile shows 1.5 million to 2 million distinct CDR3 sequences, 28% of them singletons. Sequencing was carried out using blood. The receptor set was obtained from a woman younger than 45 in good health. Each CDR3 is given with its conserved first and last residue. Each record gives: V gene, J gene, clone size, D gene, CDR3 DNA, CDR3 protein. A D gene is named only where the DNA matches it firmly. Not all rows give a size; the values are once, few, many and, for expanded clones, a class.

>TRBV18|TRBJ1-1|.|.
TGTGCCAGCTCACCCTATACCCCGAGGGGGGACACTGAAGCTTTCTTT
CASSPYTPRGDTEAFF
>TRBV9|TRBJ2-5|few|.
TGTGCCAGCAGCGCTACTAGTCAGAATGAGCAGTACTTC
CASSATSQNEQYF
>TRBV2|TRBJ2-4|few|TRBD2
TGTGCCAGCAGTGACCCCCTACTAGCGGGAGTCGCCAAAAACATTCAGTACTTC
CASSDPLLAGVAKNIQYF
>TRBV7-4|TRBJ2-1|.|.
TGTGCCAGCAGCGTAGACCGGAGGATTTCCTACAATGTGCAGTTCTTC
CASSVDRRISYNVQFF
>TRBV12-3/TRBV12-4|TRBJ2-5|few|.
TGTGCCAGCAGTGACCCTAAAACTTGGAAAGAGACCCAGTACTTC
CASSDPKTWKETQYF
>TRBV3-1|TRBJ2-5|many|TRBD2
TGTGCCAGCAGCCAAGGACTAGCGGAAGAGACCCAGTACTTC
CASSQGLAEETQYF
>TRBV20-1|TRBJ2-7|few|.
TGCAGTGCTAGAGATGACGGACTCTCCACCTACGAGCAGTACTTC
CSARDDGLSTYEQYF
>TRBV15|TRBJ1-1|.|.
TGTGCCACCAGAGAGGGGGGCAGGTTGACTGAAGCTTTCTTT
CATREGGRLTEAFF
>TRBV5-1|TRBJ2-1|few|TRBD2
TGCGCCAGCAGCTTGGGGGGGACTAGCCACAATGAGCAGTTCTTC
CASSLGGTSHNEQFF
>TRBV3-1|TRBJ1-2|.|TRBD1
TGTGCCAGCTCCACAACAGGGGACGATGGCTACACCTTC
CASSTTGDDGYTF
>TRBV29-1|TRBJ2-6|few|.
TGCAGCGTTGTAGAACGACGAAGAAAGACAGGTGCTTTCAGCTCGGGGGCCAACGTCCTGACTTTC
CSVVERRRKTGAFSSGANVLTF
>TRBV27|TRBJ2-7|many|TRBD2
TGTGCCAGCCGACCAACCGGGAGGGACGAGCAGTACTTC
CASRPTGRDEQYF
>TRBV3-1|TRBJ2-3|few|TRBD2
TGTGCCAGCAGCCAGGCGGGGGGGCGGGGCACAGATACGCAGTATTTT
CASSQAGGRGTDTQYF
>TRBV27|TRBJ2-7|.|TRBD1
TGTGCCAGCAGTGCCCTCGTGGGACAGGGTTACAATGAGCAGTACTTC
CASSALVGQGYNEQYF
>TRBV6-1|TRBJ2-6|.|TRBD1
TGTGCCAGCACTCGGGACAGGGCTGGGGCCAACGTCCTGACTTTC
CASTRDRAGANVLTF
>TRBV7-9|TRBJ2-2|.|TRBD2
TGTGCCAGCAGCTCGCCGGGACTAGCGGGTTACACCGGGGGGCTGTTTTTT
CASSSPGLAGYTGGLFF
>TRBV6-6|TRBJ1-2|.|.
TGTGCCAGCAGCCCGTCAGGGAGGGGTGGCTACACCTTC
CASSPSGRGGYTF
>TRBV3-1|TRBJ2-1|few|.
TGTGCCAGCAGCCATAGGCTAGCAGGCAGTCGCGCTGAGCAGTTCTTC
CASSHRLAGSRAEQFF
>TRBV27|TRBJ1-1|.|.
TGTGCCAGCAGTTTCTTGGGGGGCGGCAGTCCGAACACTGAAGCTTTCTTT
CASSFLGGGSPNTEAFF
>TRBV6-5|TRBJ2-2|.|.
TGTGCCAGCACTTTTTGGGGCCCACCCTCGAACACCGGGGAGCTGTTTTTT
CASTFWGPPSNTGELFF
>TRBV3-1|TRBJ2-1|.|TRBD2
TGTGCCAGCAGCCGCTCGACTGGCGGGGGGGCCGACGAGCAGTTCTTC
CASSRSTGGGADEQFF
>TRBV4-1|TRBJ1-4|.|.
TGCGCCAGCAGCCAAGATCTCGGAGAGGCACCTAATGAAAAACTGTTTTTT
CASSQDLGEAPNEKLFF
>TRBV6-5|TRBJ2-5|.|TRBD1
TGTGCCAGCAGTAAACGACAGGGGGTAAGAGAGACCCAGTACTTC
CASSKRQGVRETQYF
>TRBV12-3/TRBV12-4|TRBJ2-5|few|TRBD2
TGTGCCAGCAGTTTTGGCGGGAGCGATGAGACCCAGTACTTC
CASSFGGSDETQYF
>TRBV3-1|TRBJ1-2|few|.
TGTGCCAGCAGCCAGACAGGCCATGGCTACACCTTC
CASSQTGHGYTF
>TRBV12-5|TRBJ2-3|many|.
TGTGCTAGTGGCCGTCGAACAGATACGCAGTATTTT
CASGRRTDTQYF
>TRBV12-3/TRBV12-4|TRBJ2-5|.|TRBD2
TGTGCCAGCAGTTGGACCGGGGGGGCGAAGACCCAGTACTTC
CASSWTGGAKTQYF
>TRBV7-2|TRBJ2-7|.|.
TGTACCAGCAGCCCCGGGACACCACCATACGAGCAGTACTTC
CTSSPGTPPYEQYF
>TRBV27|TRBJ2-3|.|.
TGTGCCAGCAGTAGGGCCGGGAGAGGGGCGTCAGATACGCAGTATTTT
CASSRAGRGASDTQYF
>TRBV5-6|TRBJ1-2|few|.
TGTGCCAGCAGCTTGAATCAGGATTTCAGCTACACCTTC
CASSLNQDFSYTF
>TRBV6-6|TRBJ1-1|.|TRBD1
TGTGCCGGCAGCTCCGGGACAGGGTCAGGCACTGAAGCTTTCTTT
CAGSSGTGSGTEAFF
>TRBV7-9|TRBJ2-2|few|.
TGTGCCAGCAGCCGGACTGAATACGGGGAGCTGTTTTTT
CASSRTEYGELFF
>TRBV20-1|TRBJ2-1|many|.
TGCAGTGCTAGTCTCCTTGAGCAGTTCTTC
CSASLLEQFF
>TRBV28|TRBJ1-2|.|TRBD1
TGTGCCAGCAGTCTAGCACACCGGGACAGTAACTATGGCTACACCTTC
CASSLAHRDSNYGYTF
>TRBV18|TRBJ2-7|.|TRBD1
TGTGCCAGCTCACCACCCGGGACAGGGGGCAACGAGCAGTACTTC
CASSPPGTGGNEQYF
>TRBV20-1|TRBJ1-1|.|.
TGCAGTGCTAGAGATCAAGGTATGGTCAACACTGAAGCTTTCTTT
CSARDQGMVNTEAFF
>TRBV5-1|TRBJ1-6|few|.
TGCGCCAGCAGCTTGGCTCTCGGACAATCTAATTCACCCCTCCACTTT
CASSLALGQSNSPLHF
>TRBV7-2|TRBJ2-3|few|.
TGTGCCAGCAGCCCAGAGGGTTATTCAGAAGATACGCAGTATTTT
CASSPEGYSEDTQYF
>TRBV6-2/TRBV6-3|TRBJ2-5|many|TRBD2
TGTGCCAGCAGACCTAGCGGGGCTGGGGAGACCCAGTACTTC
CASRPSGAGETQYF
>TRBV30|TRBJ1-2|.|TRBD1
TGTGCCTGGAGTGTACGGAAAGGGGGCGGTGGCTACACCTTC
CAWSVRKGGGGYTF
>TRBV15|TRBJ2-1|many|.
TGTGCCACCAGCAGAGATCTAGGACTTGACGACAATGAGCAGTTCTTC
CATSRDLGLDDNEQFF
>TRBV6-2/TRBV6-3|TRBJ2-1|few|.
TGTGCCAGCAGCCCCGAGGTCGGAGGCGGAGGCTACAATGAGCAGTTCTTC
CASSPEVGGGGYNEQFF
>TRBV12-5|TRBJ2-1|.|.
TGTGCTAGTGGTTTGGCGTTCTCAGGGGACAATGAGCAGTTCTTC
CASGLAFSGDNEQFF
>TRBV5-5|TRBJ1-2|few|TRBD1
TGTGCCAGCAGCTTGGCTCCGGGGACAGTAATGTACAAGGCTAACTATGGCTACACCTTC
CASSLAPGTVMYKANYGYTF
>TRBV6-6|TRBJ2-4|.|.
TGTGCCAGCAGTTACAGGGGGCGCGGGTCGGGAGAGCAGTACTTC
CASSYRGRGSGEQYF
>TRBV5-6|TRBJ2-7|many|.
TGTGCCAGCAGCCAAGGCGTGAGCGACGAGCAGTACTTC
CASSQGVSDEQYF
>TRBV6-6|TRBJ2-1|few|.
TGTGCCAGCTCAGGGAAGACTTACAATGAGCAGTTCTTC
CASSGKTYNEQFF
>TRBV6-6|TRBJ2-1|.|TRBD2
TGTGCCGGCAAACCCAGCGGGAGGGGAGGGAATGAGCAGTTCTTC
CAGKPSGRGGNEQFF
>TRBV7-2|TRBJ2-4|.|.
TGTGCCAGCAGTGCCGGGGAGAGCAAAAACATTCAGTACTTC
CASSAGESKNIQYF
>TRBV5-1|TRBJ2-1|.|.
TGCGCCAGCAGCTTAACAAGGATCGAGCAGTTCTTC
CASSLTRIEQFF
>TRBV5-1|TRBJ2-1|.|.
TGCGCCAGCAGCTTGAATGGTCTGGGTTATGAGCAGTTCTTC
CASSLNGLGYEQFF
>TRBV5-1|TRBJ2-2|many|.
TGTGCCAGCAGCTTGTCGGGGAACACCGGGGAGCTGTTTTTT
CASSLSGNTGELFF
>TRBV6-2/TRBV6-3|TRBJ2-7|many|.
TGTGCCAGCAGTTACCGATCAGGGACGGCGGGTCCAGCCGAGCAGTACTTC
CASSYRSGTAGPAEQYF
>TRBV9|TRBJ2-1|few|.
TGTGCCAGCAGCGTAGAGATTAGACGGAGTGTGGGTGAGCAGTTCTTC
CASSVEIRRSVGEQFF
>TRBV5-5|TRBJ2-5|.|TRBD1
TGTGCCAGCAGCCGAGCAGGGGGAACGCAAGAGACCCAGTACTTC
CASSRAGGTQETQYF
>TRBV15|TRBJ1-1|few|.
TGTGCCACCAGCAGAATGACGGCGAACACTGAAGCTTTCTTT
CATSRMTANTEAFF